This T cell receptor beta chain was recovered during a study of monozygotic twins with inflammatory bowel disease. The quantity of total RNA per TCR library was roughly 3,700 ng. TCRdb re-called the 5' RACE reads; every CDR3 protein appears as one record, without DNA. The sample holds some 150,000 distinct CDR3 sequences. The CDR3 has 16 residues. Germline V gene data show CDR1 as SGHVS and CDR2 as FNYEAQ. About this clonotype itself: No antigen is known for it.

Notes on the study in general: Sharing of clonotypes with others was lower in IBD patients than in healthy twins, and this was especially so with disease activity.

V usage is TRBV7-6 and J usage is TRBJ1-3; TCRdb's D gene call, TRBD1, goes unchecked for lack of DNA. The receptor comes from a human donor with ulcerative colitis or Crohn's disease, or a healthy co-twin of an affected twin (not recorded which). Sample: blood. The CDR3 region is CASSLEGRGPGNTIYF.